This T cell receptor (beta chain) was captured in a study of blood T cells in healthy people across ages. Study-wide background: Roughly one uniquely barcoded beta molecule per two T cells was captured. Study results and limitations: Versus aged donors, long-lived donors had higher diversity and more naive CD4+ cells.

Per the germline V gene, CDR1 is MNHEY and CDR2 is SMNVEV (reference sequence). The CDR3 covers 15 residues. V was pared by 5 bases and J by 2 bases, with 2 bases of the junction left unmatched. About this clonotype itself: Its antigen is unidentified.

A second about 7 to 11 cycle PCR used barcoded and J-beta primers. Per sample, CDR3-containing paired-end reads numbered at least 2.5 million. One entry per CDR3 protein, called by TCRdb with MiXCR from the 5' RACE reads. The sample carries some 700,000 distinct CDR3 sequences, approximately 22% recorded once. The total RNA that was extracted per sample amounted to at least 6 micrograms. V usage is TRBV27 and J usage is TRBJ2-7; 14 bases align to TRBD2. Sequencing was performed on blood. This receptor was identified in a man between 65 and 79 years old in good health. The CDR3 loop reads CASSRGLAGAYEQYF. The CDR3 nucleotides are TGTGCCAGCAGTCGGGGACTAGCGGGGGCCTACGAGCAGTACTTC.